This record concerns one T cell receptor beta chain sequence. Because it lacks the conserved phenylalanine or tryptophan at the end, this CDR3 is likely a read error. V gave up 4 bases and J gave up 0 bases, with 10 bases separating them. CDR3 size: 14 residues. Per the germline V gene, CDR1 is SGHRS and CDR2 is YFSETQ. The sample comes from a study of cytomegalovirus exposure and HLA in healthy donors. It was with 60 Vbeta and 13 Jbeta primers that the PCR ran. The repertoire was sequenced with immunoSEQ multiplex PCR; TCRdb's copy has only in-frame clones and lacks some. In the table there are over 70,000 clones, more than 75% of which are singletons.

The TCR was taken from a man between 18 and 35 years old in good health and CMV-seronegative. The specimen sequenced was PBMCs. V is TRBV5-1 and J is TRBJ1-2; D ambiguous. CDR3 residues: CASSITGTNYGYTL. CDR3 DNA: TGCGCCAGCAGCATAACGGGAACTAACTATGGCTACACCCTC.